A selection of T cell receptor beta chains follows, all from one sample in a study of sequential checkpoint blockade in melanoma. Sequencing used immunoSEQ multiplex PCR; TCRdb keeps in-frame clones, though not all of them. This sample has around 11,000 clones, with roughly 51% found just once. The sequences come from CD8+ T cells sorted from blood (inferred from file names), collected from a patient given nivolumab and ipilimumab in sequence. The receptor source for this set is a human donor with melanoma. CDR3s include the opening cysteine and the closing phenylalanine or tryptophan. The order of the fields is D gene, J gene, clone size, V gene, CDR3 length, CDR3 DNA, CDR3 protein. D genes are given only for firm matches. Some rows have no size entry. The others give once, few or many, or a class for an expanded clone.

>NA|TRBJ2-7|few|TRBV27|13
TGTGCCAGCAGTCCCCCGGGTCGCTACGAGCAGTACTTC
CASSPPGRYEQYF
>NA|TRBJ1-2|once|TRBV29-1|13
TGCAGCGTTGTGGCGGGGACTTATAAGGGCCACACCTTC
CSVVAGTYKGHTF
>NA|TRBJ1-3|NA|TRBV4-3|17
TGCGCCAGCAGCCAAGATCGGGGGTCGCTCTCTGGAAACACCATATATTTT
CASSQDRGSLSGNTIYF
>TRBD2|TRBJ2-2|NA|TRBV11-2|19
TGTGCCAGCAGCTTAAGACTAGCGGGAGGAGGTGGGGCCACCGGGGAGCTGTTTTTT
CASSLRLAGGGGATGELFF
>NA|TRBJ2-7|NA|TRBV28|14
TGTGCCAGCAGTTTATGGAGGGAAGTGTACGAGCAGTACTTC
CASSLWREVYEQYF
>TRBD2|TRBJ2-1|NA|TRBV27|14
TGTGCCTCCGCCGGGACTAGAAGAGGGGATGAGCAGTTCTTC
CASAGTRRGDEQFF
>TRBD2|TRBJ2-2|NA|TRBV5-6|19
TGTGCCAGCAGCTTGTCCTTCCTTGTTCTAGCGGGAGACACCGGGGAGCTGTTTTTT
CASSLSFLVLAGDTGELFF
>NA|TRBJ1-1|NA|TRBV27|13
TGTGCCAGCAGTTTATCCCCTAACACTGAAGCTTTCTTT
CASSLSPNTEAFF
>NA|TRBJ2-7|NA|TRBV13|14
TGTGCCAGCAGCACACGCCCGGGAGAAGGCGAGCAGTACTTC
CASSTRPGEGEQYF
>NA|TRBJ2-5|NA|TRBV7-9|13
TGTGCCAGCAGCTCTAGAGGACAGGAGACCCAGTACTTC
CASSSRGQETQYF
>NA|TRBJ2-1|medium-sized|TRBV7-8|14
TGTGCCAGCACCGAAGACAGGTCTCGGCATGAGCAGTTCTTC
CASTEDRSRHEQFF
>NA|TRBJ2-7|NA|TRBV6-5|13
TGTGCCAGCAGCGTAACCACGGTTTACGAGCAGTACTTC
CASSVTTVYEQYF
>NA|TRBJ2-7|NA|TRBV4-2|14
TGTGCCAGCAGCGTCGACCTACAGGGTTGGGAGCAGTACTTC
CASSVDLQGWEQYF
>NA|TRBJ2-1|few|TRBV25-1|12
TGTGCCAGCCCGGACAGTTACAATGAGCAGTTCTTC
CASPDSYNEQFF